Reported below is one T cell receptor beta chain. The specificity of this receptor is unknown. No base quality information exists; no much larger clone differs at one position. This sample is drawn from a study of memory CD4+ T cells and cytomegalovirus serostatus (dated by TCRdb to between 2018 and 2021). Concerning the study at large: The cohort comprised about 35 healthy Belgian adults, 9 CMV seropositive and around 25 CMV seronegative. The study sequenced CD4+ memory TCRbeta repertoires of a Belgian cohort with known cytomegalovirus serostatus to replicate a published TCR-based CMV serostatus classifier.

Study-wide conclusions, independent of this receptor: For predicting CMV serostatus, the median bootstrapped AUC was about 0.96 using the original framework and about 0.9 using a US-trained random forest. The results were read as suggesting that the CMV-associated TCR signature is, for the most part, present in the CD4+ memory repertoire. A median bootstrapped AUC of roughly 0.94 with a 95% CI of 0.76-1.00 was achieved on the Belgian cohort by the original-framework classifier. Only CD4+CD45RO+ memory cells were sequenced, in contrast to the original study, which included naive and memory CD4+ and CD8+ populations. Among the 150 to 200 previously reported CMV-associated TCRbeta sequences, some 70 showed up in the CD4+ memory repertoires, with each one found in between one and five individuals.

Genomic DNA was extracted from sorted cells with the Quick-DNA Microprep Kit. TCRbeta DNA was amplified with the immunoSEQ hsTCRbeta kit following the manufacturer's protocol. TCRbeta libraries were sequenced on an Illumina MiSeq instrument. On the authors' methods: Removing out-of-frame sequences left a few million distinct TCRbeta sequences, an average of approximately 65,000 per individual. Each individual was scored according to the count of 150 or so previously reported CMV-associated TCRbeta sequences and the total productive distinct TCRbeta count. A beta-binomial model was reimplemented in Python, and scikit-learn random forests with default parameters were trained on data from the US cohort. Classifier performance on the Belgian cohort was summarized as median AUC with percentile confidence intervals calculated over 10,000 bootstrap iterations. Sourced from immuneACCESS, this table was stored by TCRdb with only in-frame sequences that have V and J called. A share of the clones is absent; for the studies checked, an unresolved V gene accounts for under half, and the remainder has no known explanation. V and J calls and clone size follow that table, whereas D and trimming were derived from the DNA. Within this sample are around 25,000 clones, with around 76% of them counted one time only. The ten biggest clones cover 1.1% of the sample.

A FACSAria II was used to sort memory CD4+ T cells, defined as single viable CD3+CD4+CD8-CD45RO+ cells. CMV serostatus was assessed using a Roche Elecsys assay, by which serum IgG against CMV pp150, pp28, p38 and p52 was detected. After thawing, total CD4+ T cells were enriched by positive selection with CD4 magnetic microbeads. Samples originated from another study that specifically interrogated the CD4+ T cell memory repertoire. Peripheral blood mononuclear cells were isolated and cryopreserved according to standard operating procedures, and serum was kept at -80 degrees C. The staining relied on CD3-PerCP (BW264/56), CD4-APC (RPA-T4), CD45RO-PE (UCHT1) and CD8-Pacific Orange (3B5) antibodies, and Sytox blue was used to exclude non-viable cells. Material: memory CD4+ T cells from blood. The sequence derives from an adult in good health and CMV-seronegative.

The DNA is as follows: TGTGCCAGCAGCCAAATATTGACTTACGAGCAGTACTTC. Its coded protein is CASSQILTYEQYF. The sequence is built from TRBV4-2 and TRBJ2-7, with the D gene too uncertain to name. The CDR3 measures 13 amino acids from cysteine to phenylalanine. Only the CDR3 region is kept as DNA, spanning 39 bases read in frame from base 1. CDR1 is given as LGHNA and CDR2 as YNFKEQ, both from the germline V gene. Cut back by 2 bases and 4 bases, the V and J ends lie 9 bases apart.